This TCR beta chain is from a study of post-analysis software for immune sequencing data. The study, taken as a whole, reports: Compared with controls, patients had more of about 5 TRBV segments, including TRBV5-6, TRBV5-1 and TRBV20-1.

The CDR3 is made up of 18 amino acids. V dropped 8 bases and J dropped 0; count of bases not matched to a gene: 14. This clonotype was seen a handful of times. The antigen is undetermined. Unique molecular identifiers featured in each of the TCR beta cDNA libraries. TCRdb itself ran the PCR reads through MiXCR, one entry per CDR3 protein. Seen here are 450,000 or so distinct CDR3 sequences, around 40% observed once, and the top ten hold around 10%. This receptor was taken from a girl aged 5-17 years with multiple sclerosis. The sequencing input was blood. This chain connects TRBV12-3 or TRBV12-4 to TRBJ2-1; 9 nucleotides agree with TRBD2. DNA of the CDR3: TGTGCCAGCTCCTCGACTAGCGGCCCTTTAAGCTCCTACAATGAGCAGTTCTTC. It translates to CASSSTSGPLSSYNEQFF.